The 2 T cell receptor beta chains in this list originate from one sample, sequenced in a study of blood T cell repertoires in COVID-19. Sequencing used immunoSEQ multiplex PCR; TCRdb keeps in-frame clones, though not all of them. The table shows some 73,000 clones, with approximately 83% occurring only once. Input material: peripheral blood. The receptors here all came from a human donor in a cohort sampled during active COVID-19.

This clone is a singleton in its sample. CDR3: CASSAAGGAPNYGYTF. The DNA of the CDR3 is TGTGCCAGCAGCGCGGCGGGGGGGGCCCCCAACTATGGCTACACCTTC. The V and J genes are TRBV5-4 and TRBJ1-2; TRBD1 is a possible D gene (6 bases). Between the trimmed V and J ends, which lost 4 bases and 2 bases, there was a span of 18 bases. The CDR3 covers 16 residues. Germline V gene data show CDR1 as SGHNT and CDR2 as YYREEE (reference sequence).

CDR3 DNA sequence: TGTGCCAGCAGCTTAGGCCCAGCGGTCCAGAAGGATGGCTACACCTTC. It yields the protein CASSLGPAVQKDGYTF. The rearrangement joins TRBV7-8 to TRBJ1-2, with D unclear. Trimming removed 1 base from V and 6 bases from J, with 18 bases in between. This CDR3 comprises 16 residues. Looked up from germline, CDR1 is SGHVS and CDR2 is FQNEAQ.